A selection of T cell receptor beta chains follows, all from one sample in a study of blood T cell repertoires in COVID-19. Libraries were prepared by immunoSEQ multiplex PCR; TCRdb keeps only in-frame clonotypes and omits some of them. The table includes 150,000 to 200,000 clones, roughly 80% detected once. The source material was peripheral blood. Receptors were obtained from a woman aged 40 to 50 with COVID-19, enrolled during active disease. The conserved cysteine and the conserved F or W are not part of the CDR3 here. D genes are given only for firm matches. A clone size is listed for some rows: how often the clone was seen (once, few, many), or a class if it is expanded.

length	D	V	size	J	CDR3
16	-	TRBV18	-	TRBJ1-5	ASSPLGGNQGSNQPQH
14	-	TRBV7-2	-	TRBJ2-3	ASSFLTTRGTDTQY
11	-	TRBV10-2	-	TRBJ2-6	ASKDFGANVLT
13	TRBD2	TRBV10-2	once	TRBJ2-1	ASSYEGLAYNEQF
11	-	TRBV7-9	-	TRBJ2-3	ASSQGGEDTQY
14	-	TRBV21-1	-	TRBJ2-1	ASSKVRLAGDGEQF
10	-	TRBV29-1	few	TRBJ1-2	SVDDSNYGYT
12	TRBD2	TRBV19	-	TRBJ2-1	ASSLGTRGDEQF
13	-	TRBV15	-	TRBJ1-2	ATSREGVRVGGYT
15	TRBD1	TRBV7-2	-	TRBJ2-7	ASSLSGGSLGSYEQY
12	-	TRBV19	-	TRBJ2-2	ASKEGPNTGELF
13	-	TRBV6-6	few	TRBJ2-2	ASTHSKGFPGELF
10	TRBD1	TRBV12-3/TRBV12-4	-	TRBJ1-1	ASSLDRVGTF
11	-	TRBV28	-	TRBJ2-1	ASQGFSYNEQF
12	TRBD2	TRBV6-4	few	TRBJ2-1	ASSDGLAGDEQF
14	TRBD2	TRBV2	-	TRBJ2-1	ASSEGGRRSYNEQF
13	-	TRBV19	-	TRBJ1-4	ASSPTAGVWEKLF
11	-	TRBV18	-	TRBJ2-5	ASSPGGGETQY
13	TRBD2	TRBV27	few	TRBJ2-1	ASSLGGSRAHEQF
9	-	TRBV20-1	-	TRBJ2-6	SARRANVLT
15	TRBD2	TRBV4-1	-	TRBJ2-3	ASSSRGLAGDTDTQY
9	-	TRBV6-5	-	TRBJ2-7	AIKDTFEQY
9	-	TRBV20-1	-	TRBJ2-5	SAAWQETQY
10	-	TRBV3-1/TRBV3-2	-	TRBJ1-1	ASSQQGIEAF
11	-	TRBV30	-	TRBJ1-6	AWSAGFNSPLH
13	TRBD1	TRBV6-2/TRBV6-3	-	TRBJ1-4	ASSNTGTGVEKLF
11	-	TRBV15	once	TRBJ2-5	ATSPRGEETQY
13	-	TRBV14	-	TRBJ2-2	ASSRKELNTGELF
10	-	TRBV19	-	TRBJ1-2	ASSRDTYGYT
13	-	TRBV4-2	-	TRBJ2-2	ASSQTREQAGELF
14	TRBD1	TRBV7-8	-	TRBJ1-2	ASSLHGNSGGYGYT
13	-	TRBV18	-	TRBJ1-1	ASSPSDILNTEAF
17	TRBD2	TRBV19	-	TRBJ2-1	ASSMYWTSGGAKGNEQF
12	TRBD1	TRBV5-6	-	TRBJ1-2	ASSLGQGPYGYT
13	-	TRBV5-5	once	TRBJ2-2	ASSLIQAYTGELF
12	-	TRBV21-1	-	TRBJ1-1	ASSKGRGGTEAF
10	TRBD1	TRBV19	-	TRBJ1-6	ASRTGSSPLH
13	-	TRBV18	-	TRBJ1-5	ASSPLGQSNQPQH
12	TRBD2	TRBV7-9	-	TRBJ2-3	ASGSGTITDTQY
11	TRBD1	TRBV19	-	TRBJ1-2	ASGDRLNYGYT
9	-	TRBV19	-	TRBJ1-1	ASSIVNEAF
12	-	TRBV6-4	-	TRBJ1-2	ASSPAGFNYGYT
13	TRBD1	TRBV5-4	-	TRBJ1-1	ASSLANRGNTEAF
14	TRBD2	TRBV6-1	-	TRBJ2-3	ASSEQGLAGPDTQY
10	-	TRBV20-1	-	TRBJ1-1	SASSMNTEAF
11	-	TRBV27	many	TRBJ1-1	ASRLKGYTEAF
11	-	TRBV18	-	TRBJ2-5	ASSSGGRETQY
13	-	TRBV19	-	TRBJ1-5	ASISHNYSNQPQH
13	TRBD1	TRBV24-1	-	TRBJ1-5	ATSDGTGRNQPQH
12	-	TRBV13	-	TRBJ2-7	ASSPMRRAYEQY
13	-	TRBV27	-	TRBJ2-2	ASSEGLWNTGELF
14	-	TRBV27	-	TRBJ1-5	ASSFRGQMGMQPQH
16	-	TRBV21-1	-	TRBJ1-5	ASSPQRGRDYSNQPQH
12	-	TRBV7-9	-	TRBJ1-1	ASSLDRSNTEAF
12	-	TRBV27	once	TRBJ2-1	ASSLRGPYNEQF
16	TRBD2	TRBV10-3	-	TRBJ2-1	AISESKPLAGAYNEQF
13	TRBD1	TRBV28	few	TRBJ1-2	ASSLTGQRLYGYT